This T cell receptor (beta chain) was identified in a study of T cell repertoires in cytomegalovirus infection (dated by TCRdb to the late 2010s). Turning to the overall study: Peptide stimulations targeted recently identified HLA-C-restricted CMV epitopes, whose presentation resists viral immunomodulation, together with well-studied HLA-B-restricted epitopes. Donor HLA type was relevant to the analysis, as public TCR beta signatures indicated carriage of CMV infection together with the matching HLA type.

This specimen's treatment or condition label, interpreted: in vitro stimulation with specific CMV peptide epitopes to enrich CMV-specific T cells. TCRdb records Illumina HiSeq 1500 as the sequencer. TCRdb applied fastp at Q25 and MiXCR to the public reads, then kept only in-frame beta chains. CDR3 protein sequences are deduplicated, and each keeps its most common genes and DNA. Counted in this sample were 900,000 to 950,000 distinct CDR3 sequences; less than 35% of them appeared once. The ten largest account for more than 12% of the sample. Study-wide findings and limitations: The ex vivo response was dominated by HLA-C-restricted CMV-specific TCR beta clonotypes, and the single most frequent clonotype in two of eight donors was supplied by these HLA-C-restricted clonotypes. Cumulative frequency of public TCR beta family members discriminated carriers of CMV infection plus the relevant HLA type in this cohort and an independent 352-donor cohort.

Its CDR3 holds 12 amino acids, cysteine through valine. CDR3 DNA only is kept here, 36 bases in frame from base 1. V and J are truncated by 1 base and 0 bases respectively, leaving an intervening sequence of 2 bases. CDR1 is given as SGHNT and CDR2 as YYREEE, both from the germline V gene (reference sequence). In regard to this clonotype: This receptor's antigen is unknown. Base qualities are missing; no much larger clone stands one base away.

This sequence originates from a human donor in good health (CMV status not recorded). Some clones in this sample may be carry-over from other donors' samples. The material was cultured CD8+ T cells from PBMCs, obtained from culture after CMV antigen stimulation. Recombination linked TRBV5-4 to TRBJ2-7; there is no confident call for the D gene. The CDR3 is CASSLNSYEQYV. The nucleotides are TGTGCCAGCAGCTTGAACTCCTACGAGCAGTACGTC.